Following are 4 T cell receptor beta chains from one sample sequenced in a study of blood T cell repertoires in COVID-19. Here immunoSEQ multiplex PCR was the method, and the copy in TCRdb shows in-frame clones only, minus some. The sample yields 150,000 or so clones, roughly 84% seen once. Sample: PBMCs or T cells enriched from blood (not recorded which). These TCRs come from a woman in her forties or fifties who had been exposed to COVID-19.

This rearrangement joins TRBV6-5 to TRBJ2-2; the D is unclear. The CDR3 totals 12 residues. In germline, CDR1 is MNHEY, CDR2 SVGAGI. The V end lost 4 bases, the J end lost 4 bases, and 4 bases lay between the germline ends. This CDR3 is CASSSFTGELFF. The CDR3 bases are TGTGCCAGCAGTTCCTTCACCGGGGAGCTGTTTTTT.

The chain is built from TRBV7-9 and TRBJ1-4; 9 positions agree with TRBD1. The germline V gene has CDR1 SEHNR and CDR2 FQNEAQ (reference sequence). There are 15 residues in the CDR3. V shed 2 bases, J shed 6 bases, and the junction held 4 bases outside the gene matches. This CDR3 reads CASSLRQGVDEKLFF. The CDR3 coding sequence is TGTGCCAGCAGCTTACGACAGGGGGTCGATGAAAAACTGTTTTTT.

V gene TRBV5-1 combines with J gene TRBJ2-7; D gene uncertain. The CDR3 loop spans 14 amino acids. V was pared by 5 bases and J by 9 bases, with 21 bases between. Germline CDR1 is SGHRS and CDR2 is YFSETQ. CDR3 protein: CASRRTKDVQAQYF. DNA for the CDR3: TGCGCCAGCAGAAGAACCAAAGACGTGCAGGCGCAGTACTTC. The complete variable domain, with remaining parts taken from reference TRBV5-1 and TRBJ2-7, reads KAGVTQTPRYLIKTRGQQVTLSCSPISGHRSVSWYQQTPGQGLQFLFEYFSETQRNKGNFPGRFSGRQFSNSRSEMNVSTLELGDSALYLCASRRTKDVQAQYFGPGTRLTVT.

The V and J genes are TRBV7-3 and TRBJ1-1; possibly TRBD1 for D (6 bases). CDR3 length equals 15 residues. V dropped 5 bases and J dropped 0 bases, with 13 bases sitting between them. Germline V gene lookup returns CDR1 SGHTA and CDR2 FQGTGA. DNA of the CDR3: TGTGCCAGCAGCCAACAGGGAAACTTGAACACTGAAGCTTTCTTT. This encodes CASSQQGNLNTEAFF. The full variable domain, rest sourced from reference TRBV7-3 and TRBJ1-1, is GAGVSQTPSNKVTEKGKYVELRCDPISGHTALYWYRQSLGQGPEFLIYFQGTGAADDSGLPNDRFFAVRPEGSVSTLKIQRTERGDSAVYLCASSQQGNLNTEAFFGQGTRLTVV.